The rows below give T cell receptor beta chains drawn from one sample of a study of T cells in Graves' hyperthyroidism and ophthalmopathy. TCRdb redid the calling of the multiplex PCR reads with MiXCR, one entry per CDR3 protein. Here the sample spans roughly 380,000 distinct CDR3 sequences, about 15% being singletons. Material: blood. The source of these receptors is a woman aged 55-69 years with Graves' hyperthyroidism. The CDR3 runs from the conserved cysteine through the conserved F or W. Size is stated for part of the rows, as once, few or many counts, or as a class when the clone is expanded.

many	TRBV5-5	TRBJ2-7	CASSLWAEAWGEQYF
many	TRBV7-2	TRBJ1-1	CASSLVGRDRGKAFF
many	TRBV18	TRBJ2-3	CASSPQGEGTDTQYF
.	TRBV20-1	TRBJ2-3	CSARLAGVTDTQYF
many	TRBV7-9	TRBJ2-5	CASSLGLAGGGETQYF
many	TRBV3-1	TRBJ2-3	CASSLRGADTQYF
many	TRBV6-2/TRBV6-3	TRBJ2-5	CASSYSSYGKETQYF
many	TRBV5-1	TRBJ2-2	CASSLEGDPDTGELFF
many	TRBV29-1	TRBJ1-2	CSADRPGPHGYTF
.	TRBV19	TRBJ2-5	CASRSLRDGVETQYF
many	TRBV30	TRBJ2-7	CAWSVSTEIYEQYF
many	TRBV11-2	TRBJ1-2	CASTPFMGANYGYTF
many	TRBV30	TRBJ2-7	CAWDAGTSYEQYF
many	TRBV12-3/TRBV12-4	TRBJ1-2	CASSATSGAGDYGYTF
many	TRBV6-1	TRBJ2-5	CASSSHRTSGRRETQYF
many	TRBV6-1	TRBJ2-7	CASSGRDYGSYEQYF
few	TRBV29-1	TRBJ2-5	CSASRDSQETQYF
.	TRBV19	TRBJ1-1	CASRPRQGGVNTEAFF
many	TRBV3-1	TRBJ2-1	CASSKATSGGPFF
many	TRBV27	TRBJ2-3	CASSSLLAVGTDTQYF